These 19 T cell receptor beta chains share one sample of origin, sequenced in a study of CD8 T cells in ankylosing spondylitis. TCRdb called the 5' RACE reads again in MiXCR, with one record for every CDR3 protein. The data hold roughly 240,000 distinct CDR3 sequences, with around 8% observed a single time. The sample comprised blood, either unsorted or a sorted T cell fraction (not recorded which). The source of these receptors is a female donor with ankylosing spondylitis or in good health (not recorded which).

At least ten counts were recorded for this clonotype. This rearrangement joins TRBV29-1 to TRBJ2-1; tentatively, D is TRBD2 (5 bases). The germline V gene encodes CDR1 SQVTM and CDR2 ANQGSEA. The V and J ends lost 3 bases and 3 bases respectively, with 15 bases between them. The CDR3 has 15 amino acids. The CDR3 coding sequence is TGCAGCGTTGACGAGGGCTATTCAAGCTACAATGAGCAGTTCTTC. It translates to CSVDEGYSSYNEQFF.

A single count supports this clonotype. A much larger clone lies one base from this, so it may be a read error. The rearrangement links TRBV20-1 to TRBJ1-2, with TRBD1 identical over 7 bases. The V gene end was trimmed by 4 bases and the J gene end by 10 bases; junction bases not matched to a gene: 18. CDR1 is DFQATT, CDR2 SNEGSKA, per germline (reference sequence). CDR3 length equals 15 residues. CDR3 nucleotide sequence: TGCAGTGCTAAGGAACAGGGGCTTGAGAAGCGTGACTACACCTTC. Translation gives CSAKEQGLEKRDYTF.

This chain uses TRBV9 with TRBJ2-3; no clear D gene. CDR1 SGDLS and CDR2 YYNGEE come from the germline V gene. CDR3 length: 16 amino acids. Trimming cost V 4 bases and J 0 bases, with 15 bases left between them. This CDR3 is CASSPRDNPSTDTQYF. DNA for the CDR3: TGTGCCAGCAGCCCCCGTGACAATCCTAGCACAGATACGCAGTATTTT. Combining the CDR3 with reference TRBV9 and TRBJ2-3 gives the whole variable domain DSGVTQTPKHLITATGQRVTLRCSPRSGDLSVYWYQQSLDQGLQFLIQYYNGEERAKGNILERFSAQQFPDLHSELNLSSLELGDSALYFCASSPRDNPSTDTQYFGPGTRLTVL.

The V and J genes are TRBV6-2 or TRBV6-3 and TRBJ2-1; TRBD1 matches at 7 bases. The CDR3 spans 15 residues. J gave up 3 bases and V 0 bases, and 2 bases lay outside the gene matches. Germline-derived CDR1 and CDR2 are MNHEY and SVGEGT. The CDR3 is CASSYSQGVYNEQFF. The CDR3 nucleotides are TGTGCCAGCAGTTACTCGCAGGGGGTCTACAATGAGCAGTTCTTC.

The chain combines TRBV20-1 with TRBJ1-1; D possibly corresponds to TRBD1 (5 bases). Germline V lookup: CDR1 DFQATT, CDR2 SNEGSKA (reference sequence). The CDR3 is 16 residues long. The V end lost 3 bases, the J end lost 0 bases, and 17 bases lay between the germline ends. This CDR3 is CSASHPGAVMNTEAFF. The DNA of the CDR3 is TGCAGTGCTAGCCACCCCGGGGCCGTCATGAACACTGAAGCTTTCTTT.

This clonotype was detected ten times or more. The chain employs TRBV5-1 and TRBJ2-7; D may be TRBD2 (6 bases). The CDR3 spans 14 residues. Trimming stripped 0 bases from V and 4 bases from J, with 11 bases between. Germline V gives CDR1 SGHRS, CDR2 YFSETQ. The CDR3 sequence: CASSLDPEGYEQYF. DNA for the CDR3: TGCGCCAGCAGCTTGGACCCGGAGGGGTACGAGCAGTACTTC.

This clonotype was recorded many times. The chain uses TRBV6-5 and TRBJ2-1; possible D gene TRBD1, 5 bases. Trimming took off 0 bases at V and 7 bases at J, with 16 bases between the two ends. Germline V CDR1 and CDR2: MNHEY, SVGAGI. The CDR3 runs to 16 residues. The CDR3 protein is CASSYSRSGNPNEQFF. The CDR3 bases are TGTGCCAGCAGTTACTCGAGGTCAGGGAATCCAAATGAGCAGTTCTTC.

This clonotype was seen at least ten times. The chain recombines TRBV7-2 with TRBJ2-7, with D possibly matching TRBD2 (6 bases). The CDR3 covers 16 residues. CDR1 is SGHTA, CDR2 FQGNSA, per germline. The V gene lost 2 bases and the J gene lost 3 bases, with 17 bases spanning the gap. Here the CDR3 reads CASSLYGAGKFYEQYF. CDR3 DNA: TGTGCCAGCAGCTTATACGGGGCGGGAAAGTTCTACGAGCAGTACTTC.

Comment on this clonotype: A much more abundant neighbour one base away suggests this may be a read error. CDR3 nucleotides: TGTGCCAGCAGTTGGGCGGGGGCCTATGGCGACACCTTC. This gives the protein CASSWAGAYGDTF. The chain employs TRBV6-5 and TRBJ1-2; TRBD1 might be the D (6 bases). Germline V gene lookup returns CDR1 MNHEY and CDR2 SVGAGI. CDR3 size: 13 residues.

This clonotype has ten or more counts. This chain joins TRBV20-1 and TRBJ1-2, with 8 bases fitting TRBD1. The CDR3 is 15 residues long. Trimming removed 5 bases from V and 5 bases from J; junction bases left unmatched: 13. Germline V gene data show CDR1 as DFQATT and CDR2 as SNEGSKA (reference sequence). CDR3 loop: CSAPPGQGAGYGYTF. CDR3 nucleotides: TGCAGTGCTCCGCCTGGACAGGGTGCAGGATATGGCTACACCTTC.

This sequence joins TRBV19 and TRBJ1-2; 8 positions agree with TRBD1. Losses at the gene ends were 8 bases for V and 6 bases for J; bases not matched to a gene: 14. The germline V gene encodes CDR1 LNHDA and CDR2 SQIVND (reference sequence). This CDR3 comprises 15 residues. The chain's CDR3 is CASGPRDRLFDGYTF. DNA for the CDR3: TGTGCCAGTGGGCCCCGGGACAGGCTATTCGATGGCTACACCTTC.

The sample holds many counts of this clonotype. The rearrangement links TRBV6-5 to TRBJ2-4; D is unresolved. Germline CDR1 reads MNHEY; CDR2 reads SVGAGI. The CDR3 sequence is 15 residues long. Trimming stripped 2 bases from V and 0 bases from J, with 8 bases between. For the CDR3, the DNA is TGTGCCAGCAGTTACGGCACCTTAGCCAAAAACATTCAGTACTTC. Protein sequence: CASSYGTLAKNIQYF.

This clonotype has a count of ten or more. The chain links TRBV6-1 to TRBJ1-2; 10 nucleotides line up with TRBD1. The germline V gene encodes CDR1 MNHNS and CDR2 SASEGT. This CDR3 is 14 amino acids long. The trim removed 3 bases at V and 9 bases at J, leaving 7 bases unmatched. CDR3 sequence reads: CASSDAGQGTSYTF. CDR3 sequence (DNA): TGTGCCAGCAGTGACGCGGGACAGGGGACAAGCTACACCTTC.

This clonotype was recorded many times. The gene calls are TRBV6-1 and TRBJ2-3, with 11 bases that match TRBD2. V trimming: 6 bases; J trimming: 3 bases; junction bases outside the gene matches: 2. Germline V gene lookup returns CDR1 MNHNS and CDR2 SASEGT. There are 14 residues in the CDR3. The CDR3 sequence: CASRIAGGTDTQYF. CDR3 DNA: TGTGCCAGCAGAATAGCGGGAGGGACAGATACGCAGTATTTT.

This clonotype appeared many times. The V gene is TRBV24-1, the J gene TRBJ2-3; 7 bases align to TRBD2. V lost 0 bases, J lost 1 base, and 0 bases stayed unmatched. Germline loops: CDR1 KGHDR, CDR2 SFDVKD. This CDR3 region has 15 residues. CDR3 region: CATSDLGGGTDTQYF. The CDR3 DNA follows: TGTGCCACCAGTGATTTGGGGGGGGGCACAGATACGCAGTATTTT.

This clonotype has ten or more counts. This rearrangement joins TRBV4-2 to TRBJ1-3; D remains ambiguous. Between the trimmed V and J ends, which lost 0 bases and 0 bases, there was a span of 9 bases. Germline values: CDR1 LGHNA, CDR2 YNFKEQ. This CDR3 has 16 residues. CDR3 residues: CASSQDGPSSGNTIYF. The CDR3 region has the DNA TGTGCCAGCAGCCAAGATGGTCCCAGCTCTGGAAACACCATATATTTT.

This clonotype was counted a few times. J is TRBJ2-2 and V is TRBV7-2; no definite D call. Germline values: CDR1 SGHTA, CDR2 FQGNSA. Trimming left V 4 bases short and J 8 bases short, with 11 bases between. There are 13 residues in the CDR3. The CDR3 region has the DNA TGTGCCAGCAGCTCACTTTTAGGGGGGGAGCTGTTTTTT. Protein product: CASSSLLGGELFF.

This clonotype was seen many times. The CDR3 coding sequence is TGCGCCAGCAGCCCATCTCCCGGGACAGCCTATGGCTACACCTTC. It yields the protein CASSPSPGTAYGYTF. The chain links TRBV5-1 to TRBJ1-2; TRBD1 aligns across 7 bases. Trimming took 4 bases from V and 4 from J; bases not matched to a gene: 10. There are 15 residues in the CDR3. Germline values: CDR1 SGHRS, CDR2 YFSETQ. Combining the CDR3 with reference TRBV5-1 and TRBJ1-2 gives the whole variable domain KAGVTQTPRYLIKTRGQQVTLSCSPISGHRSVSWYQQTPGQGLQFLFEYFSETQRNKGNFPGRFSGRQFSNSRSEMNVSTLELGDSALYLCASSPSPGTAYGYTFGSGTRLTVV.

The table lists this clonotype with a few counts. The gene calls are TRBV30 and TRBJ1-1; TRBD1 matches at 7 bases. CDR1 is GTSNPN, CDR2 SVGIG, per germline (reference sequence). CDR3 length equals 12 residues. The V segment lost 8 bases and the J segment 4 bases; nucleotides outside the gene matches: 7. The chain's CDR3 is CARSGGRTEAFF. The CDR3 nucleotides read TGTGCCCGGTCAGGGGGACGCACTGAAGCTTTCTTT.